These 23 T cell receptor beta chains came from one sample sequenced in a study of shared T cell receptors in the human thymus. Libraries were prepared by immunoSEQ multiplex PCR; TCRdb keeps only in-frame clonotypes and omits some of them. Of roughly 700,000 clones in the sample, roughly 90% were seen once. These records were also assigned to another study, of human thymus T cells.

The source material was thymocytes. These TCRs come from a boy less than two years old with a congenital heart defect.

The V and J genes are TRBV12-5 and TRBJ1-1; maybe TRBD1 (5 bases). The CDR3 has 15 residues. V was trimmed by 5 bases and J by 4 bases, leaving 17 bases between them. Germline assignment: CDR1 LGHNT and CDR2 FRNRAP. CDR3 sequence (DNA): TGTGCTAGTGGTCCCCAGGGTGGGGAGGGCACTGAAGCTTTCTTT. Translated, it gives CASGPQGGEGTEAFF.

The chain has TRBV19 and TRBJ1-2; D gene ambiguous. Germline V gene data show CDR1 as LNHDA and CDR2 as SQIVND (reference sequence). This CDR3 comprises 15 residues. V dropped 7 bases and J dropped 5 bases, with 20 bases sitting between them. CDR3 sequence (DNA): TGTGCCAGTACCCCTTACAGAGCTTCGGGGTATGGCTACACCTTC. It encodes CASTPYRASGYGYTF.

V and J are TRBV7-9 and TRBJ1-4, with 10 bases matching TRBD1. Germline V gene sequence: CDR1 SEHNR, CDR2 FQNEAQ (reference sequence). J was trimmed by 7 bases and V by 5 bases; bases with no gene match: 7. This CDR3 is built from 15 residues. CDR3 nucleotides: TGTGCCAGCAGCCTAGGACAGGGGGAAGTTGAAAAACTGTTTTTT. It is translated as CASSLGQGEVEKLFF.

This chain joins TRBV7-2 and TRBJ1-4; 9 positions match TRBD1. The CDR3 has 15 amino acids. Trimming at V came to 4 bases and at J to 1 base, leaving 1 base not matched to a gene. Per germline, CDR1 SGHTA and CDR2 FQGNSA. In DNA form, the CDR3 reads TGTGCCAGCAGCTCGGGACAGGGAACTAATGAAAAACTGTTTTTT. Encoded protein: CASSSGQGTNEKLFF.

This clone appeared once. The rearrangement joins TRBV6-1 to TRBJ2-7; TRBD1 is a possible D gene (5 bases). Trimming stripped 5 bases from V and 6 bases from J, with 14 bases between. The germline gives CDR1 MNHNS, CDR2 SASEGT. The CDR3 sequence is 13 residues long. The CDR3 nucleotides are TGTGCCAGCAGTAAGGGGAAATATACCGAGCAGTACTTC. Translating gives CASSKGKYTEQYF.

The chain has TRBV12-5 and TRBJ2-7; 8 bases agree with TRBD1. CDR3 size: 12 residues. With V trimmed by 6 bases and J by 5 bases, 3 bases remained unmatched. CDR1 LGHNT and CDR2 FRNRAP come from the germline V gene. The CDR3 nucleotides read TGTGCTAGTGGCCGGACAGGGAACGAGCAGTACTTC. It translates to CASGRTGNEQYF.

This chain uses TRBV30 with TRBJ1-2; 7 bases line up with TRBD1. CDR1 is GTSNPN, CDR2 SVGIG, per germline (reference sequence). CDR3 length equals 14 residues. With V trimmed by 2 bases and J by 8 bases, 11 bases remained unmatched. CDR3 sequence (DNA): TGTGCCTGGAGTTGGCCCCCTACAGGGGTCGGCTACACCTTC. It yields the protein CAWSWPPTGVGYTF.

This clone was found once. The chain uses TRBV2 and TRBJ2-7, with 8 bases fitting TRBD2. The CDR3 has 19 amino acids. Germline-derived CDR1 and CDR2 are SNHLY and FYNNEI. The junction had 15 bases not matched to a gene; V was cut back by 0 bases and J by 2 bases. The CDR3, as DNA: TGTGCCAGCAGTGAAGCCTTACGCAGGTCGGCGGGGGGAACCTACGAGCAGTACTTC. Translation: CASSEALRRSAGGTYEQYF.

Concerning this clone itself: The junction departs from germline at one end; a sequencing error may be responsible. The V and J genes are TRBV28 and TRBJ2-7, with 9 bases lining up with TRBD2. Germline V gene sequence: CDR1 MDHEN, CDR2 SYDVKM. The CDR3 is 15 residues long. DNA of the CDR3: TGTGCCAGCAGTAGAAGGACTAGCGTCTCCCACGAGCAGTACTTC. This encodes CASSRRTSVSHEQYF.

This clone was seen only a few times. The chain combines TRBV28 with TRBJ2-5, with D tentatively TRBD2 (6 bases). The V gene lost 3 bases and the J gene lost 2 bases, with 10 bases spanning the gap. The CDR3 spans 14 residues. Germline V gives CDR1 MDHEN, CDR2 SYDVKM. CDR3 sequence (DNA): TGTGCCAGCAGTTTTCGGGAGCGGCAAGAGACCCAGTACTTC. Its protein product is CASSFRERQETQYF.

The chain uses TRBV6-1 and TRBJ2-7; D is uncertain. V was trimmed by 3 bases and J by 3 bases, leaving 12 bases between them. This CDR3 has 14 residues. CDR1 is MNHNS and CDR2 is SASEGT in the germline V gene. CDR3 amino acids: CASSESVSGYEQYF. CDR3 nucleotides: TGTGCCAGCAGTGAGTCAGTATCTGGCTACGAGCAGTACTTC.

The V gene is TRBV6-1, the J gene TRBJ2-5, with D possibly being TRBD2 (5 bases). This CDR3 region has 14 residues. Germline CDR1 and CDR2: MNHNS and SASEGT. V lost 11 bases to trimming and J lost 5 bases, with 21 bases between them. The CDR3 sequence: CAAREWRSGETQYF. For the CDR3, the DNA is TGTGCCGCCCGAGAGTGGAGGTCTGGGGAGACCCAGTACTTC.

The chain carries TRBV6-6 and TRBJ1-4; 10 bases are a match to TRBD1. The germline V gene encodes CDR1 MNHNY and CDR2 SVGAGI (reference sequence). V trimming: 5 bases; J trimming: 7 bases; junction bases outside the gene matches: 4. This CDR3 contains 14 residues. This CDR3 reads CASSLGQGGEKLFF. The CDR3, as DNA: TGTGCCAGCAGTCTTGGACAGGGGGGTGAAAAACTGTTTTTT.

This chain connects TRBV6-5 to TRBJ2-7; TRBD2 might be the D (5 bases). Trimming removed 0 bases at V and 4 bases at J, with 16 bases between. The germline V gene encodes CDR1 MNHEY and CDR2 SVGAGI. This CDR3 contains 16 residues. CDR3 nucleotide sequence: TGTGCCAGCAGTTACTCCAACGGATATGGGAGATACGAGCAGTACTTC. Translation gives CASSYSNGYGRYEQYF.

V gene TRBV5-6 combines with J gene TRBJ2-1, with TRBD2 identical over 12 bases. V shed 1 base, J shed 7 bases, and the junction held 6 bases outside the gene matches. The CDR3 has 16 amino acids. Germline CDR1 reads SGHDT; CDR2 reads YYEEEE. Written as DNA, the CDR3 is TGTGCCAGCAGCTTGACGGCGACTAGCGGGAGAAATGAGCAGTTCTTC. It is translated as CASSLTATSGRNEQFF.

This clone came up once. The chain recombines TRBV6-4 with TRBJ2-3; maybe TRBD2 (6 bases). The CDR3 runs to 13 residues. Germline V lookup: CDR1 MRHNA, CDR2 SNTAGT. V lost 3 bases, J lost 8 bases, and 12 bases lay in between. The CDR3 DNA reads as TGTGCCAGCAGTGAGGGATTCGGGAGTACGCAGTATTTT. It specifies CASSEGFGSTQYF.

The V call is TRBV5-5, the J call TRBJ2-3; perhaps TRBD2 as D (5 bases). Deletions cut 3 bases from V and 0 bases from J, with 11 bases between. Germline loops: CDR1 SGHKS, CDR2 YYEKEE (reference sequence). The length of the CDR3 is 15 residues. CDR3 DNA sequence: TGTGCCAGCAGCTGGACCCCGGGGAGCACAGATACGCAGTATTTT. It specifies CASSWTPGSTDTQYF. The full variable domain, completed using reference TRBV5-5 and TRBJ2-3, is DAGVTQSPTHLIKTRGQQVTLRCSPISGHKSVSWYQQVLGQGPQFIFQYYEKEERGRGNFPDRFSARQFPNYSSELNVNALLLGDSALYLCASSWTPGSTDTQYFGPGTRLTVL.

The chain uses TRBV19 and TRBJ2-1; TRBD2 matches 10 bases. The CDR3 extends over 22 amino acids. V lost 6 bases to trimming and J lost 2 bases; unmatched junction nucleotides: 25. CDR1 is LNHDA, CDR2 SQIVND, per germline (reference sequence). DNA of the CDR3: TGTGCCAGTAGGGAGGGGGGTGCAGCGGGAGGGTCCTATCTTACGGCCTACAATGAGCAGTTCTTC. Its translation: CASREGGAAGGSYLTAYNEQFF.

This clone occurred a few times. V gene TRBV5-1 combines with J gene TRBJ1-2, with a possible D match to TRBD1 (5 bases). Germline CDR1 SGHRS, CDR2 YFSETQ. This CDR3 has 14 amino acids. The ends were cut back, 4 bases at V and 3 bases at J, with 13 bases in the middle. CDR3: CASSGGTDHYGYTF. CDR3 DNA sequence: TGCGCCAGCAGCGGCGGGACGGATCACTATGGCTACACCTTC.

The gene calls are TRBV25-1 and TRBJ1-1; 9 bases line up with TRBD1. V lost 4 bases, J lost 5 bases, and 5 bases stayed unmatched. Looked up from germline, CDR1 is MGHDK and CDR2 is SYGVNS. This CDR3 spans 14 amino acids. The CDR3 region is CASSARDRETEAFF. CDR3 nucleotides: TGTGCCAGCAGTGCCCGGGACAGGGAAACTGAAGCTTTCTTT.

The gene calls are TRBV27 and TRBJ2-7, with D possibly matching TRBD2 (7 bases). The CDR3 covers 14 residues. V was shortened by 3 bases and J by 6 bases, with 15 bases between the two germline ends. Germline CDR1 and CDR2: MNHEY and SMNVEV (reference sequence). In DNA form, the CDR3 reads TGTGCCAGCAGTTTGGGGGGGGCGCGGTTCGAGCAGTACTTC. Its protein product is CASSLGGARFEQYF.

The V and J genes are TRBV5-6 and TRBJ2-7, with TRBD2 matching over 8 bases. The germline CDR1 and CDR2 sequences are SGHDT and YYEEEE. With V trimmed by 1 base and J by 3 bases, 6 bases remained unmatched. The CDR3 loop spans 15 amino acids. CDR3 amino acids: CASSLLGGRHYEQYF. The CDR3 DNA sequence: TGTGCCAGCAGCTTGCTTGGCGGGAGGCACTACGAGCAGTACTTC.

The chain carries TRBV29-1 and TRBJ1-1; the D is unclear. Trimming stripped 5 bases from V and 3 bases from J, with 16 bases between. The CDR3 runs 14 residues. The V gene's germline CDR1 is SQVTM and CDR2 ANQGSEA. Written as DNA, the CDR3 is TGCAGCGTTCGGAATGCCGGGGTGCACACTGAAGCTTTCTTT. This encodes CSVRNAGVHTEAFF.